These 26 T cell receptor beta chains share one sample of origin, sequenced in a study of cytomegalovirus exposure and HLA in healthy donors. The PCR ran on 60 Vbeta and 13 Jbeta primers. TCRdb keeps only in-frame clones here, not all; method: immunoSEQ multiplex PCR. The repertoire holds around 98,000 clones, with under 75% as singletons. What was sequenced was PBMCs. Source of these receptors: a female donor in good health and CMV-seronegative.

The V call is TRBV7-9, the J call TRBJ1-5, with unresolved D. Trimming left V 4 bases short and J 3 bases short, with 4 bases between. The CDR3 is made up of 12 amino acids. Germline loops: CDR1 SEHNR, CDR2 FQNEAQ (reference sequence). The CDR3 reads CASSSLNQPQHF. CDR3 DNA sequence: TGTGCCAGCAGCTCCCTCAATCAGCCCCAGCATTTT.

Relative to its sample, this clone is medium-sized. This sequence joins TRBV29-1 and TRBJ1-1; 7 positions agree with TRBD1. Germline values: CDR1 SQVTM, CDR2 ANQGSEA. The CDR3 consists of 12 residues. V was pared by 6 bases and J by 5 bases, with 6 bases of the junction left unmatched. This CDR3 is CSVATGVTEAFF. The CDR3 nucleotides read TGCAGCGTGGCTACAGGGGTGACTGAAGCTTTCTTT.

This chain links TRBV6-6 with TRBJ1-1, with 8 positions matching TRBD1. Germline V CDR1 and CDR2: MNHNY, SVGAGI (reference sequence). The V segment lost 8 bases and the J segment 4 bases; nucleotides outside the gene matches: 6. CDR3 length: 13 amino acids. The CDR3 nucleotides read TGTGCCAGCCCTGGACAGGGAGGCACTGAAGCTTTCTTT. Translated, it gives CASPGQGGTEAFF.

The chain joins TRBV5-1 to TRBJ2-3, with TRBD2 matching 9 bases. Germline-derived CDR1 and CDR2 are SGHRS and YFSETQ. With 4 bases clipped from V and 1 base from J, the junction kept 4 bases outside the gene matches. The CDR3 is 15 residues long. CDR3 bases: TGCGCCAGCAGCGGGGGACTAGCCGGCACAGATACGCAGTATTTT. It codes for CASSGGLAGTDTQYF.

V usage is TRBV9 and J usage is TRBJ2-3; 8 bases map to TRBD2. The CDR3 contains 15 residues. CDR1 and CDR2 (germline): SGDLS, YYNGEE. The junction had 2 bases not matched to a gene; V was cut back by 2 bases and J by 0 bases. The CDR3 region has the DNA TGTGCCAGCAGCGTGACGGGAGGGAGCACAGATACGCAGTATTTT. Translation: CASSVTGGSTDTQYF.

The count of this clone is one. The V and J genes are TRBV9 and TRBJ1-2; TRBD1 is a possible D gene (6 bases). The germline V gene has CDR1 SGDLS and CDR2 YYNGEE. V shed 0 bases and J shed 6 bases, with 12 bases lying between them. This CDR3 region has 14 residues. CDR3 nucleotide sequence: TGTGCCAGCAGCGTAGAGTCAGGGGCTGATGGCTACACCTTC. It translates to CASSVESGADGYTF.

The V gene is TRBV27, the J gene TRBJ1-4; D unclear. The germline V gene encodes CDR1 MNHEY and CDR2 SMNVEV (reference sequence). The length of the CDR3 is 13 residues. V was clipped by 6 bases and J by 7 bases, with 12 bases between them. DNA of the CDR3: TGTGCCAGCAGCGACTTTGGGAGTGAAAAACTGTTTTTT. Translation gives CASSDFGSEKLFF.

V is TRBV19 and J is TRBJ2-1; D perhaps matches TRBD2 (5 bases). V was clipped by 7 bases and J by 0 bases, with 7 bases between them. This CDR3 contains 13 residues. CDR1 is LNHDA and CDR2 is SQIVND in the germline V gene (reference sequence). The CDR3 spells CASTSLSYNEQFF. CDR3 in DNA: TGTGCCAGTACTAGCCTCTCCTACAATGAGCAGTTCTTC.

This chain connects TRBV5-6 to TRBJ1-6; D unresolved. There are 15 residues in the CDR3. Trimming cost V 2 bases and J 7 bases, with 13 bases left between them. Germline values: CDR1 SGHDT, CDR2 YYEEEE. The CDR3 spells CASSLPSARNSPLHF. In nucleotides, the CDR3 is TGTGCCAGCAGCTTACCATCCGCCAGAAATTCACCCCTCCACTTT.

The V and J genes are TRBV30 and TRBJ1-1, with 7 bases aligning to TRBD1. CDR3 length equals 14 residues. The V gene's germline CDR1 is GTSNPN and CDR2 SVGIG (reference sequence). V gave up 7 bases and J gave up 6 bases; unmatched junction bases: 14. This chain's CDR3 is CASDPTGSEAEAFF. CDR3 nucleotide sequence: TGTGCCTCTGACCCGACAGGGAGTGAGGCTGAAGCTTTCTTT.

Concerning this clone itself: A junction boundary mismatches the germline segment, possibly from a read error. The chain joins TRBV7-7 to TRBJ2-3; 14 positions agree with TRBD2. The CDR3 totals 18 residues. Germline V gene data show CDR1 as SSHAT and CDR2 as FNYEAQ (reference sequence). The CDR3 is CASSPGLAGGGSTDTQYF. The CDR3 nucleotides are TGTGCTAGCAGCCCAGGACTAGCGGGAGGTGGGAGCACAGATACGCAGTATTTT. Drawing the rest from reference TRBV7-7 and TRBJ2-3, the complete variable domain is GAGVSQSPRYKVTKRGQDVTLRCDPISSHATLYWYQQALGQGPEFLTYFNYEAQPDKSGLPSDRFSAERPEGSISTLTIQRTEQRDSAMYRCASSPGLAGGGSTDTQYFGPGTRLTVL.

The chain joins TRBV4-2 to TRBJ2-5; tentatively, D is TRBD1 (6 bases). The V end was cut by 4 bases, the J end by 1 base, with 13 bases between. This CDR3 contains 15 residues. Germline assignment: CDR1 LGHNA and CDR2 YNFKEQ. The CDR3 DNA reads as TGTGCCAGCAGCCTTGTAGGGGGAAGCCAAGAGACCCAGTACTTC. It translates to CASSLVGGSQETQYF.

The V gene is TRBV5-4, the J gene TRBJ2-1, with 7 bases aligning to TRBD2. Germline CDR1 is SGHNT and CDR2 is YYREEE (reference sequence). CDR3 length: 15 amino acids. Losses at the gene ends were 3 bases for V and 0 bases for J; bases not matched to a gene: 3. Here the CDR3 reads CASSSRDYSYNEQFF. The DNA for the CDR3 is TGTGCCAGCAGCTCCCGGGACTACTCCTACAATGAGCAGTTCTTC.

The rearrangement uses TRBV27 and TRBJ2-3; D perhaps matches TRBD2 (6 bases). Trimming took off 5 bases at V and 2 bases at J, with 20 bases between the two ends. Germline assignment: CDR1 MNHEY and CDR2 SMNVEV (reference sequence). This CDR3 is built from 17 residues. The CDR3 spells CASSPSSAGITTDTQYF. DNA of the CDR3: TGTGCCAGCAGTCCCTCTTCGGCGGGGATCACCACAGATACGCAGTATTTT.

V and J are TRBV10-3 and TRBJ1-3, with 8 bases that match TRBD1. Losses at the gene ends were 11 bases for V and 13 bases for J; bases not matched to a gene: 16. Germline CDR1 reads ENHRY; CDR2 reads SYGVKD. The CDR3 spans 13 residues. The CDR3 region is CAVQGALGAPIYF. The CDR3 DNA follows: TGTGCCGTCCAGGGGGCTTTAGGAGCCCCGATATATTTT.

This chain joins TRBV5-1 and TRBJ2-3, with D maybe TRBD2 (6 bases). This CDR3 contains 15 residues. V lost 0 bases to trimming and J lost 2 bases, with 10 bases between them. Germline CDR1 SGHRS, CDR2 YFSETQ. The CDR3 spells CASSLGGEITDTQYF. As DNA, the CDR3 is TGCGCCAGCAGCTTGGGGGGGGAAATCACAGATACGCAGTATTTT.

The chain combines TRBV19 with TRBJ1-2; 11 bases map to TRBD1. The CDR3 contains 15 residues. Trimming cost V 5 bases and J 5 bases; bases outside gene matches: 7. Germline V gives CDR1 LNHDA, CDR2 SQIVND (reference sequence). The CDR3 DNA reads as TGTGCCAGTAGTCCAGGGACAGGGGGAGTGTATGGCTACACCTTC. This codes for CASSPGTGGVYGYTF. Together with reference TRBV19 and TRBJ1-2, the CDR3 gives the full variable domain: DGGITQSPKYLFRKEGQNVTLSCEQNLNHDAMYWYRQDPGQGLRLIYYSQIVNDFQKGDIAEGYSVSREKKESFPLTVTSAQKNPTAFYLCASSPGTGGVYGYTFGSGTRLTVV.

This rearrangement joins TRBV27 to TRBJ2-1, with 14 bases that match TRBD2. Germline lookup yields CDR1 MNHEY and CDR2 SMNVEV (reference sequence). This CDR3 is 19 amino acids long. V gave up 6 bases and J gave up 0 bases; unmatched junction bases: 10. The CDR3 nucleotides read TGTGCCAGCAGCTCCAGGGCTGGGACTAGCGGGGGCTCCTACAATGAGCAGTTCTTC. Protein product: CASSSRAGTSGGSYNEQFF.

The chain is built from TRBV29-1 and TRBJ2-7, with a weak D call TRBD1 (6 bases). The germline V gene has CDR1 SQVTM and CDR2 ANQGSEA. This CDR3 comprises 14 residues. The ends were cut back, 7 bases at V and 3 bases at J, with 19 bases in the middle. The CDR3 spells CSAAQQGHYYEQYF. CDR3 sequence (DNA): TGCAGCGCTGCACAACAGGGCCACTACTACGAGCAGTACTTC.

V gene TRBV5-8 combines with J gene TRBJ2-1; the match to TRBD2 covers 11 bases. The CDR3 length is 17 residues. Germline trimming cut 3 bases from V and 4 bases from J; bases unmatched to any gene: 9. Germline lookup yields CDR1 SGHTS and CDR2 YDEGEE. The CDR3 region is CASSYLVGTSGYNEQFF. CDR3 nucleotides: TGTGCCAGCAGCTACCTAGTAGGGACTAGCGGATACAATGAGCAGTTCTTC. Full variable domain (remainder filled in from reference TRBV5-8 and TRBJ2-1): EAGVTQSPTHLIKTRGQQATLRCSPISGHTSVYWYQQALGLGLQFLLWYDEGEERNRGNFPPRFSGRQFPNYSSELNVNALELEDSALYLCASSYLVGTSGYNEQFFGPGTRLTVL.

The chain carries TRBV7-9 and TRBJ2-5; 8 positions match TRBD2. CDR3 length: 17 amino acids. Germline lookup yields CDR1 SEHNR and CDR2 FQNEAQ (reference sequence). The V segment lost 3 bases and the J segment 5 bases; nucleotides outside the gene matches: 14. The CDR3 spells CASSFSPTSGGWETQYF. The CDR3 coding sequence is TGTGCCAGCAGCTTTTCCCCCACTAGCGGAGGGTGGGAGACCCAGTACTTC.

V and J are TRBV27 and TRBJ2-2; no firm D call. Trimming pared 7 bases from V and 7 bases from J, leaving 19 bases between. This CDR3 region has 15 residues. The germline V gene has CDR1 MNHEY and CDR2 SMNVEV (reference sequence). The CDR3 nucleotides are TGTGCCAGCACCACCAATTCGTGGGCTTTCGGGGAGCTGTTTTTT. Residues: CASTTNSWAFGELFF.

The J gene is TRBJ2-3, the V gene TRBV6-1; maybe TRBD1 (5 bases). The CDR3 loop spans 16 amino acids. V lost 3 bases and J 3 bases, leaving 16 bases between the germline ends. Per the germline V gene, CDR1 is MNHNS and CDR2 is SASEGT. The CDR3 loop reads CASSESRVWWTDTQYF. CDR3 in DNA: TGTGCCAGCAGTGAGTCCAGGGTGTGGTGGACAGATACGCAGTATTTT.

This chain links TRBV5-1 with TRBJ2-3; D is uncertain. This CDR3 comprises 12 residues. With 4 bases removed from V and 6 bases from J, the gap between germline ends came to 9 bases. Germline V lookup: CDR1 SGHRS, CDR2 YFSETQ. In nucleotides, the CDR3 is TGCGCCAGCAGCCTACTCCCGGATACGCAGTATTTT. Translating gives CASSLLPDTQYF. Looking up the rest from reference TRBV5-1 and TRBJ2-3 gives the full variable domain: KAGVTQTPRYLIKTRGQQVTLSCSPISGHRSVSWYQQTPGQGLQFLFEYFSETQRNKGNFPGRFSGRQFSNSRSEMNVSTLELGDSALYLCASSLLPDTQYFGPGTRLTVL.

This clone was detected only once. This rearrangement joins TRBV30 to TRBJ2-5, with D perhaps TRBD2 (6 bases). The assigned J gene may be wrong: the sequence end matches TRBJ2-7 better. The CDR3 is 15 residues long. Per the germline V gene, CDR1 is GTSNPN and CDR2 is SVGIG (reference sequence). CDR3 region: CAWIPLAPRAYEQYF. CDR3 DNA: TGTGCCTGGATCCCACTAGCTCCCAGGGCCTACGAGCAGTACTTC.

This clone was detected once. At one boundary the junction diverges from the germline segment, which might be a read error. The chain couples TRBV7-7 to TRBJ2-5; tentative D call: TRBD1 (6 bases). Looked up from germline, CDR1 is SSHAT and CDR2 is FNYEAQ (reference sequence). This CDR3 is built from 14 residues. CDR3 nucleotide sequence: TGTGCTAGCAGCTCGGGACATGCCCAAGAGACCCAGTACTTC. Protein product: CASSSGHAQETQYF.